The 25 T cell receptor beta chains reported below all come from one sample, sequenced in a study of breast tumors, draining lymph nodes, adjacent tissues. Samples came from axillary lymph nodes draining the breast cancer. Each CDR3 protein gets one entry after TCRdb re-called the multiplex PCR reads with MiXCR. Altogether approximately 250,000 distinct CDR3 sequences are present, approximately 36% being singletons, with the ten largest covering roughly 3.5%. The sample consisted of axillary lymph node tissue. These TCRs come from a female donor with breast cancer. Some clones in this sample may be carry-over from other donors' samples.

A few counts support this clonotype. This rearrangement joins TRBV30 to TRBJ2-1; perhaps TRBD1 as D (6 bases). CDR1 is GTSNPN, CDR2 SVGIG, per germline (reference sequence). This CDR3 contains 14 residues. The V gene lost 3 bases and the J gene lost 8 bases, with 17 bases spanning the gap. DNA for the CDR3: TGTGCCTGGAGGCATGGGGGCAGGGTCTATGAGCAGTTCTTC. This translates into CAWRHGGRVYEQFF.

This clonotype showed up many times. The rearrangement uses TRBV5-1 and TRBJ2-5, with 8 bases fitting TRBD1. CDR1 is SGHRS and CDR2 is YFSETQ in the germline V gene. V shed 4 bases, J shed 5 bases, and the junction held 13 bases outside the gene matches. The CDR3 extends over 16 amino acids. The CDR3 is CASSQEMTGAGETQYF. CDR3 coding DNA: TGCGCCAGCAGCCAGGAGATGACAGGGGCCGGGGAGACCCAGTACTTC.

This clonotype has a count of ten or more. The chain uses TRBV2 and TRBJ2-2; D ambiguous. CDR1 and CDR2 from the germline V gene are SNHLY and FYNNEI. V gave up 6 bases and J gave up 2 bases, with 4 bases separating them. This CDR3 region has 12 residues. CDR3 nucleotide sequence: TGTGCCAGCAGGGATAACACCGGGGAGCTGTTTTTT. It translates to CASRDNTGELFF. The whole variable domain, filled in from reference TRBV2 and TRBJ2-2, reads EPEVTQTPSHQVTQMGQEVILRCVPISNHLYFYWYRQILGQKVEFLVSFYNNEISEKSEIFDDQFSVERPDGSNFTLKIRSTKLEDSAMYFCASRDNTGELFFGEGSRLTVL.

This clonotype showed up many times. The rearrangement links TRBV2 to TRBJ2-3; 9 nucleotides align to TRBD2. From germline, CDR1 is SNHLY and CDR2 FYNNEI. This CDR3 has 14 amino acids. Trimming took 7 bases from V and 8 from J; bases not matched to a gene: 10. CDR3 coding DNA: TGTGCCAGCAAACCTAGCGGGGCCTACGGTACGCAGTATTTT. Its protein product is CASKPSGAYGTQYF.

V is TRBV5-1 and J is TRBJ1-3, with D perhaps TRBD1 (5 bases). The ends were cut back, 3 bases at V and 0 bases at J, with 13 bases in the middle. This CDR3 spans 16 amino acids. The germline V gene encodes CDR1 SGHRS and CDR2 YFSETQ. The CDR3 DNA is TGCGCCAGCAGCTCAGGGTCACGGGGCTCTGGAAACACCATATATTTT. The encoded protein is CASSSGSRGSGNTIYF.

This clonotype has at least ten counts. The chain couples TRBV12-3 or TRBV12-4 to TRBJ1-5, with D possibly TRBD1 on 6 matching bases. V lost 6 bases and J lost 0, with 12 bases in between. CDR3 length: 15 amino acids. CDR3 sequence: CASRVGHLSNQPQHF. For the CDR3, the DNA is TGTGCCAGCAGGGTGGGACATCTTAGCAATCAGCCCCAGCATTTT.

Ten or more counts support this clonotype. V is TRBV20-1 and J is TRBJ1-2; unclear D gene. Germline V gene lookup returns CDR1 DFQATT and CDR2 SNEGSKA (reference sequence). The CDR3 is 9 amino acids. V was shortened by 4 bases and J by 3 bases, with 0 bases between the two germline ends. CDR3 coding DNA: TGCAGTGCTAACTATGGCTACACCTTC. Amino acids: CSANYGYTF.

In this sample, this clonotype turned up many times. The J gene is TRBJ1-2, the V gene TRBV10-3; D might be TRBD1 (6 bases). Trimming left V 3 bases short and J 5 bases short, with 7 bases between. CDR3 length equals 12 residues. Germline assignment: CDR1 ENHRY and CDR2 SYGVKD. CDR3 bases: TGTGCCATCAGTGAACAGGGATATGGCTACACCTTC. It specifies CAISEQGYGYTF.

In its sample, this clonotype was seen many times. This rearrangement joins TRBV9 to TRBJ2-3, with D hard to call. The CDR3 has 12 residues. CDR1 is SGDLS and CDR2 is YYNGEE in the germline V gene. Trimming shortened V by 4 bases and J by 6 bases, and 9 bases separated the two germline ends. In DNA, the CDR3 is TGTGCCAGCAGCTTCGGCGCGGATACGCAGTATTTT. Protein: CASSFGADTQYF.

Ten or more counts support this clonotype. The chain recombines TRBV6-1 with TRBJ2-3; 9 bases are a match to TRBD1. The CDR3 spans 14 residues. The V and J ends lost 6 bases and 3 bases, in that order; junction bases with no gene match: 4. Germline V gives CDR1 MNHNS, CDR2 SASEGT. The CDR3 DNA reads TGTGCCAGCAGGGACAGGGGAGGGACAGATACGCAGTATTTT. This translates into CASRDRGGTDTQYF.

The CDR3 region is CASSPPGILGEQYF. For the CDR3, the DNA is TGCGCCAGCAGCCCCCCGGGAATCCTAGGAGAGCAGTACTTC. The chain has TRBV5-1 and TRBJ2-7; possibly TRBD2 for D (5 bases). Trimming took off 4 bases at V and 7 bases at J, with 18 bases between the two ends. The CDR3 is 14 amino acids. CDR1 and CDR2 from the germline V gene are SGHRS and YFSETQ.

The table lists this clonotype with a count of one. A clone one base away is much larger, so this may be a read error. Here the CDR3 DNA reads TGTGCCAGCAGTTTAAAGAATCCACCCCTCCACTTT. Translating it yields CASSLKNPPLHF. The chain carries TRBV28 and TRBJ1-6; D is unresolved. The V gene lost 2 bases and the J gene lost 11 bases, with 7 bases spanning the gap. The CDR3 is 12 amino acids. Germline CDR1 and CDR2: MDHEN and SYDVKM. Full variable domain (remainder filled in from reference TRBV28 and TRBJ1-6): DVKVTQSSRYLVKRTGEKVFLECVQDMDHENMFWYRQDPGLGLRLIYFSYDVKMKEKGDIPEGYSVSREKKERFSLILESASTNQTSMYLCASSLKNPPLHFGNGTRLTVT.

This clonotype was recorded many times. This chain joins TRBV5-1 and TRBJ1-3, with D possibly matching TRBD1 (6 bases). CDR1 is SGHRS, CDR2 YFSETQ, per germline. This CDR3 comprises 15 residues. V was shortened by 4 bases and J by 4 bases, with 15 bases between the two germline ends. CDR3 nucleotide sequence: TGCGCCAGCAGCCTGGGTGGACAGTACGGAAACACCATATATTTT. It specifies CASSLGGQYGNTIYF.

This clonotype appeared a few times. The chain combines TRBV4-1 with TRBJ2-3, with 8 bases fitting TRBD2. The junction had 10 bases not matched to a gene; V was cut back by 0 bases and J by 2 bases. There are 18 residues in the CDR3. Germline-derived CDR1 and CDR2 are MGHRA and YSYEKL. CDR3 region: CASSQESRAGGYTDTQYF. The CDR3 DNA reads TGCGCCAGCAGCCAAGAAAGTCGGGCGGGGGGATACACAGATACGCAGTATTTT.

This chain joins TRBV6-5 and TRBJ2-3; D assignment may be TRBD1 or TRBD2 (6 bases each). The CDR3 is 14 amino acids. Germline CDR1 is MNHEY and CDR2 is SVGAGI. V lost 6 bases and J lost 0, with 10 bases in between. The CDR3 sequence: CASRRGVSTDTQYF. CDR3 nucleotide sequence: TGTGCCAGCAGGAGGGGGGTTAGCACAGATACGCAGTATTTT.

This clonotype was found many times. CDR3 protein: CATSDGRADTQYF. DNA of the CDR3: TGTGCCACCAGTGATGGACGGGCAGATACGCAGTATTTT. The chain has TRBV24-1 and TRBJ2-3; D is ambiguous. Germline V gene lookup returns CDR1 KGHDR and CDR2 SFDVKD. Trimming removed 3 bases at V and 4 bases at J, with 7 bases between. This CDR3 is built from 13 residues.

Remarks on this clonotype: This may stem from a read error, because a much larger clone lies one nucleotide away. The rearrangement links TRBV5-6 to TRBJ1-4; D is perhaps TRBD1 (5 bases). The V and J ends lost 4 bases and 8 bases respectively, with 18 bases between them. Germline assignment: CDR1 SGHDT and CDR2 YYEEEE. The CDR3 is 15 residues long. The CDR3 spells CASSAWRGKGEKLFF. CDR3 in DNA: TGTGCCAGCAGCGCGTGGCGGGGCAAGGGCGAAAAACTGTTTTTT. Using reference TRBV5-6 and TRBJ1-4 for the parts outside the CDR3, the full variable domain is DAGVTQSPTHLIKTRGQQVTLRCSPKSGHDTVSWYQQALGQGPQFIFQYYEEEERQRGNFPDRFSGHQFPNYSSELNVNALLLGDSALYLCASSAWRGKGEKLFFGSGTQLSVL.

This clonotype was picked up a small number of times. This chain links TRBV28 with TRBJ2-1, with unresolved D. The V gene's germline CDR1 is MDHEN and CDR2 SYDVKM. The length of the CDR3 is 12 residues. The V and J ends lost 7 bases and 4 bases respectively, with 8 bases between them. The CDR3 reads CASTPGYNEQFF. The DNA for the CDR3 is TGTGCCAGCACCCCAGGTTACAATGAGCAGTTCTTC.

This clonotype was observed at least ten times. The CDR3 coding sequence is TGCGCCAGCAGCCAATCAGGGGAGGTAACCGGGGAGCTGTTTTTT. As protein: CASSQSGEVTGELFF. The chain has TRBV4-3 and TRBJ2-2; either TRBD1 or TRBD2 may supply D (6 bases each). Germline values: CDR1 LGHNA, CDR2 YSLEER. Trimming left V 2 bases short and J 5 bases short, with 12 bases between. The CDR3 consists of 15 residues.

This clonotype was detected only a few times. The J gene is TRBJ2-3, the V gene TRBV28; 9 bases are a match to TRBD2. V lost 3 bases, J lost 1 base, and 5 bases stayed unmatched. The V gene's germline CDR1 is MDHEN and CDR2 SYDVKM. This CDR3 contains 16 residues. CDR3 loop: CASSFEGGRGTDTQYF. The CDR3 DNA is TGTGCCAGCAGTTTTGAGGGCGGGAGGGGCACAGATACGCAGTATTTT. Based on the CDR3 plus reference TRBV28 and TRBJ2-3, the full variable domain is DVKVTQSSRYLVKRTGEKVFLECVQDMDHENMFWYRQDPGLGLRLIYFSYDVKMKEKGDIPEGYSVSREKKERFSLILESASTNQTSMYLCASSFEGGRGTDTQYFGPGTRLTVL.

The chain joins TRBV7-2 to TRBJ2-1, with TRBD1 as a possible D gene (6 bases). This CDR3 spans 16 amino acids. V was trimmed by 3 bases and J by 2 bases, leaving 14 bases between them. Germline-derived CDR1 and CDR2 are SGHTA and FQGNSA. The chain's CDR3 is CASSLVGAVPYNEQFF. DNA for the CDR3: TGTGCCAGCAGCTTGGTGGGGGCAGTACCCTACAATGAGCAGTTCTTC.

This clonotype was found many times. The chain combines TRBV24-1 with TRBJ2-1; TRBD2 agrees at 14 bases. Germline values: CDR1 KGHDR, CDR2 SFDVKD. The CDR3 length is 16 residues. The trim removed 4 bases at V and 8 bases at J, leaving 6 bases unmatched. The CDR3 loop is CATSEAGTSGSDEQFF. The DNA for the CDR3 is TGTGCCACCAGTGAGGCCGGGACTAGCGGGAGTGATGAGCAGTTCTTC.

Points on this clonotype: The final CDR3 position lacks the conserved phenylalanine or tryptophan, pointing to a likely read error. The DNA is left out, because the CDR3 cannot be placed on it with certainty; the CDR3 is given as TCRdb lists it. V and J are TRBV2 and TRBJ2-5. Including both end residues, the CDR3 is 16 amino acids long. CDR1 and CDR2 from the germline V gene are SNHLY and FYNNEI. CDR3 loop: CASSEGSQNYGYTFGS.

V and J are TRBV2 and TRBJ2-3, with D possibly being TRBD1 (5 bases). CDR1 is SNHLY and CDR2 is FYNNEI in the germline V gene. V was cut by 4 bases and J by 5 bases, with 7 bases left in between. The CDR3 runs 12 residues. This CDR3 reads CASSVDIDTQYF. The CDR3, as DNA: TGTGCCAGCAGTGTGGACATAGATACGCAGTATTTT.

This clonotype was seen a single time. Since the CDR3 does not end with the conserved phenylalanine or tryptophan, this likely comes from a read error. Because the CDR3's place on the DNA is in doubt, the DNA is left out and the CDR3 is given as listed by TCRdb. CDR3 region: CASSLASGGG. V gene TRBV12-3 or TRBV12-4 combines with J gene TRBJ2-7; the table's TRBD2 call for D was not verified on the DNA. The CDR3 is 10 residues long, counting both termini.